The 8 T cell receptor beta chains below were found in one sample sequenced in a study of OX40 agonist ivuxolimab in advanced cancers. Sequenced by immunoSEQ multiplex PCR; TCRdb stores in-frame clones only, minus some. The top ten clones hold under 30% of a sample with tens of thousands of clones, around 84% of them seen once. The sample here was CD4+ or CD8+ T cells sorted from blood, taken in a trial of the OX40 agonist ivuxolimab. All receptors derive from an adult with an advanced solid tumor such as melanoma, head and neck, liver or kidney cancer.

The chain recombines TRBV28 with TRBJ2-7, with 7 nucleotides matching TRBD2. CDR3 size: 15 residues. V lost 6 bases, J lost 5 bases, and 13 bases stayed unmatched. CDR1 and CDR2 from the germline V gene are MDHEN and SYDVKM. CDR3 DNA sequence: TGTGCCAGCAGCAAATCTGGACTAGGTATTAACGAGCAGTACTTC. Protein product: CASSKSGLGINEQYF.

Sample share makes this clone medium-sized. The J gene is TRBJ1-4, the V gene TRBV6-6; D remains ambiguous. V lost 5 bases, J lost 3 bases, and 7 bases lay in between. CDR3 size: 13 residues. Germline-derived CDR1 and CDR2 are MNHNY and SVGAGI (reference sequence). The CDR3: CASSRSSNEKLFF. In nucleotides, the CDR3 is TGTGCCAGCAGTCGCAGCTCTAATGAAAAACTGTTTTTT.

The chain carries TRBV7-3 and TRBJ2-5, with D maybe TRBD1 (6 bases). This CDR3 comprises 15 residues. Trimming stripped 1 base from V and 2 bases from J, with 11 bases between. Germline assignment: CDR1 SGHTA and CDR2 FQGTGA. CDR3 DNA: TGTGCCAGCAGCTTAAGGGGGACAAGTCAAGAGACCCAGTACTTC. As protein: CASSLRGTSQETQYF.

V and J are TRBV7-9 and TRBJ1-2; D not certain. There are 13 residues in the CDR3. Trimming stripped 8 bases from V and 7 bases from J, with 17 bases between. Germline V lookup: CDR1 SEHNR, CDR2 FQNEAQ (reference sequence). The DNA for the CDR3 is TGTGCCAGCCGGACGGAAAGTCTGGGTGGCTACACCTTC. It yields the protein CASRTESLGGYTF.

The rearrangement links TRBV15 to TRBJ2-1; 7 nucleotides agree with TRBD1. Germline CDR1 LNHNV, CDR2 YYDKDF (reference sequence). This CDR3 comprises 14 residues. After removal of 8 bases from V and 2 bases from J, the junction contained 6 bases not matched to a gene. The CDR3 DNA sequence: TGTGCCACCGCAGGAGACAGGGCCTACAATGAGCAGTTCTTC. Translation gives CATAGDRAYNEQFF. Full variable domain (rest looked up from reference TRBV15 and TRBJ2-1): DAMVIQNPRYQVTQFGKPVTLSCSQTLNHNVMYWYQQKSSQAPKLLFHYYDKDFNNEADTPDNFQSRRPNTSFCFLDIRSPGLGDTAMYLCATAGDRAYNEQFFGPGTRLTVL.

In DNA form, the CDR3 reads TGTGCCAGCAGCCTCTCAGGGAGCAATCAGCCCCAGCATTTT. Its protein is CASSLSGSNQPQHF. J is TRBJ1-5 and V is TRBV9; tentatively, D is TRBD1 (5 bases). Looked up from germline, CDR1 is SGDLS and CDR2 is YYNGEE. The CDR3 totals 14 residues. Trimming shortened V by 4 bases and J by 1 base, and 9 bases separated the two germline ends.

This clone was picked up a small number of times. V usage is TRBV6-1 and J usage is TRBJ2-7; 11 positions match TRBD1. Germline CDR1 is MNHNS and CDR2 is SASEGT. V was pared by 5 bases and J by 2 bases, with 5 bases of the junction left unmatched. The CDR3 contains 15 residues. CDR3: CASSLGQGDPYEQYF. The CDR3, as DNA: TGTGCCAGCAGTTTGGGACAGGGGGACCCCTACGAGCAGTACTTC.

The rearrangement links TRBV6-1 to TRBJ2-3, with 10 bases matching TRBD1. Germline CDR1 and CDR2: MNHNS and SASEGT. CDR3 length: 15 amino acids. The V gene end was trimmed by 10 bases and the J gene end by 4 bases; junction bases not matched to a gene: 11. CDR3 protein: CATQPGQGTSDTQYF. The CDR3 nucleotides are TGTGCCACCCAGCCGGGACAGGGGACCTCAGATACGCAGTATTTT.